The 10 T cell receptor beta chains reported below all come from one sample, sequenced in a study of shared clonotypes between healthy human individuals. Generated by immunoSEQ multiplex PCR, the TCRdb table keeps only in-frame clones and is missing some. The sample holds some 2 million clones; about 95% are singletons and the top ten take 0.85% to 1.3%. The naive CD8 subset, CD45RO-negative cells positively selected for CCR7, excluded terminally differentiated effector memory CD45RA+ cells. The sequenced sample was naive CD8+ T cells sorted from blood. These receptor sequences come from a man aged 18 to 30 in good health.

Of note for this clone: This sample includes further DNA sequences coding for the same CDR3. This chain joins TRBV6-6 and TRBJ2-7, with a possible D match to TRBD1 (6 bases). Germline V gene lookup returns CDR1 MNHNY and CDR2 SVGAGI (reference sequence). The CDR3 consists of 14 residues. Trimming left V 0 bases short and J 3 bases short, with 9 bases between. CDR3 coding DNA: TGTGCCAGCAGTTACTCAGGACAGATCTACGAGCAGTACTTC. Translating it yields CASSYSGQIYEQYF.

The V call is TRBV7-2, the J call TRBJ1-3; the D is unclear. Germline-derived CDR1 and CDR2 are SGHTA and FQGNSA. V shed 1 base and J shed 1 base, with 8 bases lying between them. This CDR3 is 15 amino acids long. CDR3 sequence (DNA): TGTGCCAGCAGCTTAGGAATAGGGTCTGGAAACACCATATATTTT. It yields the protein CASSLGIGSGNTIYF.

Note on this clone: Distinct nucleotide sequences in the sample also encode this CDR3. The chain is built from TRBV10-3 and TRBJ2-7; 7 bases fit TRBD2. Per germline, CDR1 ENHRY and CDR2 SYGVKD. Trimming cost V 3 bases and J 3 bases; bases outside gene matches: 2. The CDR3 is 13 amino acids. CDR3 sequence reads: CAISEGGGYEQYF. The CDR3 region has the DNA TGTGCCATCAGTGAAGGCGGGGGCTACGAGCAGTACTTC.

This chain links TRBV7-2 with TRBJ2-7; D is ambiguous. This CDR3 has 15 amino acids. Trimming pared 2 bases from V and 2 bases from J, leaving 13 bases between. Germline-derived CDR1 and CDR2 are SGHTA and FQGNSA. CDR3 residues: CASSLIDSSPYEQYF. Written as DNA, the CDR3 is TGTGCCAGCAGCTTAATAGACTCGTCTCCCTACGAGCAGTACTTC.

This rearrangement joins TRBV9 to TRBJ2-3; TRBD2 aligns across 14 bases. Germline CDR1 SGDLS, CDR2 YYNGEE. Unmatched junction bases numbered 2, after V lost 2 bases and J lost 0 bases. The CDR3 is made up of 17 amino acids. The CDR3 DNA sequence: TGTGCCAGCAGCGTGGGGACTAGCGGGAGTAGCACAGATACGCAGTATTTT. Translated, it gives CASSVGTSGSSTDTQYF.

This chain connects TRBV10-2 to TRBJ2-2, with TRBD1 matching 8 bases. This CDR3 comprises 15 residues. The V gene end was trimmed by 7 bases and the J gene end by 1 base; junction bases not matched to a gene: 5. CDR1 is WSHSY, CDR2 SAAADI, per germline. CDR3 bases: TGCGCCAGCATGGACAGGGCTTTGAACACCGGGGAGCTGTTTTTT. Amino acid sequence: CASMDRALNTGELFF.

This clone has only one observation. CDR3 amino acids: CASSEPDFYEQYF. CDR3 DNA sequence: TGTGCCAGCAGTGAGCCGGATTTTTACGAGCAGTACTTC. The chain has TRBV2 and TRBJ2-7; D unresolved. CDR1 is SNHLY, CDR2 FYNNEI, per germline. The CDR3 consists of 13 residues. With 3 bases removed from V and 4 bases from J, the gap between germline ends came to 10 bases.

This chain links TRBV27 with TRBJ2-3; D is ambiguous. CDR1 is MNHEY and CDR2 is SMNVEV in the germline V gene (reference sequence). The CDR3 has 13 amino acids. The V and J ends lost 3 bases and 2 bases respectively, with 6 bases between them. The CDR3 DNA reads as TGTGCCAGCAGTTTGCCCTACACAGATACGCAGTATTTT. Protein sequence: CASSLPYTDTQYF.

The V and J genes are TRBV5-1 and TRBJ1-2; 8 bases align to TRBD1. This CDR3 comprises 15 residues. Germline V gene sequence: CDR1 SGHRS, CDR2 YFSETQ. J lost 5 bases, V lost 0 bases, and 6 bases had no gene match. The DNA for the CDR3 is TGCGCCAGCAGCTTGGGGGGACAGGTACCGTATGGCTACACCTTC. The encoded protein is CASSLGGQVPYGYTF. The whole variable domain, filled in from reference TRBV5-1 and TRBJ1-2, reads KAGVTQTPRYLIKTRGQQVTLSCSPISGHRSVSWYQQTPGQGLQFLFEYFSETQRNKGNFPGRFSGRQFSNSRSEMNVSTLELGDSALYLCASSLGGQVPYGYTFGSGTRLTVV.

In DNA form, the CDR3 reads TGTGCCAGCAGTTACGGCAACAGGGAAAATCAGCCCCAGCATTTT. Translating gives CASSYGNRENQPQHF. The rearrangement joins TRBV6-8 to TRBJ1-5; tentative D call: TRBD1 (6 bases). Trimming left V 2 bases short and J 4 bases short, with 12 bases between. In germline, CDR1 is MNHGY, CDR2 SAAAGT. CDR3 size: 15 residues.